This T cell receptor (beta chain) was profiled in a study of Graves' ophthalmopathy and Graves' hyperthyroidism. CDR3 size: 15 residues. V shed 5 bases and J shed 1 base, with 14 bases lying between them. From germline, CDR1 is MGHDK and CDR2 SYGVNS. RNA transcripts yielded amplified TCR beta CDR3 regions. An opening RT-PCR round employed HTBI primers and preceded a second-round multiplex PCR. One entry per CDR3 protein, called by TCRdb with MiXCR from the multiplex PCR reads. This repertoire shows a few hundred thousand distinct CDR3 sequences, roughly 17% found once; its top ten account for 2% to 3%. Stable hyperthyroidism denotes an absence of ophthalmopathy throughout 18 months of follow-up. General study results and limits: Blood contained most expanded thyroid clonotypes exceeding 0.001 frequency. The model predicted ophthalmopathy progression with over 60% sensitivity and around 72% specificity.

This clonotype occurred many times. Its antigen is still unknown. The sequencing sample was made of peripheral blood. The gene calls are TRBV25-1 and TRBJ2-5; D perhaps matches TRBD1 (6 bases). This sequence originates from an adult woman with stable Graves' hyperthyroidism. CDR3 bases: TGTGCCAGCAGTCCCCAGGGGACACCCCAAGAGACCCAGTACTTC. Protein product: CASSPQGTPQETQYF.